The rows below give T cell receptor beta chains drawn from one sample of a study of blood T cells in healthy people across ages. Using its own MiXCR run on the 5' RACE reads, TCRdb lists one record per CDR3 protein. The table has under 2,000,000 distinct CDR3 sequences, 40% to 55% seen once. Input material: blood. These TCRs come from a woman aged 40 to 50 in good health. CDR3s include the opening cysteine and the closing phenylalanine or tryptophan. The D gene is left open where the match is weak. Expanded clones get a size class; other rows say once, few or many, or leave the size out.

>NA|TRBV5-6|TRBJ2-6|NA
TGTGCCAGCAGCTTGTTGGAGGGGAGAACTGGGGCCAACGTCCTGACTTTC
CASSLLEGRTGANVLTF
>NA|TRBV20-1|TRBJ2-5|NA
TGCAGTGCTAGAGATAGGGATTTTCGGGTGGTGGGCCAAGAGACCCAGTACTTC
CSARDRDFRVVGQETQYF
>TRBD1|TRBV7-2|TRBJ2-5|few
TGTGCCAGCAGACGGGGACAGGGGGCCCCCATAGGCCAAGAGACCCAGTACTTC
CASRRGQGAPIGQETQYF
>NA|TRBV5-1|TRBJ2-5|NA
TGCGCCAGCAGCTTGGGTAGTCAGGGGAAAGAGACCCAGTACTTC
CASSLGSQGKETQYF
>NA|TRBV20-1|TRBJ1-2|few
TGCAGTGCTAGTGGCAGAAACTATGGCTACACCTTC
CSASGRNYGYTF
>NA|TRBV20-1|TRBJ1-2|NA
TGCAGTGCTCGGGACTCTACTAACTATGGCTACACCTTC
CSARDSTNYGYTF
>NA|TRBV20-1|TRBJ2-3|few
TGCAGTGCTAGATCCAGTACCGAGGATACGCAGTATTTT
CSARSSTEDTQYF
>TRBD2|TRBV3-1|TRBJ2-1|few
TGTGCCAGCAGCCAAGAGGGGACTAGCGGGGGGGCGTCTAATGAGCAGTTCTTC
CASSQEGTSGGASNEQFF
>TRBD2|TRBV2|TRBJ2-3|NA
TGTGCCAGCAGTGTTCGCGCCAGTGGACTAGCGAGCACAGATACGCAGTATTTT
CASSVRASGLASTDTQYF
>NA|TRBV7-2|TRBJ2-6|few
TGTGCCAGCAGCTATCCTGCCCGCGGAAGCTCTGGGGCCAACGTCCTGACTTTC
CASSYPARGSSGANVLTF
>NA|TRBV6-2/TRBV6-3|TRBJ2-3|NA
TGTGCCAGCAGTTACAGGCGTCGAGTCACAGATACGCAGTATTTT
CASSYRRRVTDTQYF
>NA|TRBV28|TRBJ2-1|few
TGTGCCAGCAGCCCGGAACTAGTATTGATGTACAATGAGCAGTTCTTC
CASSPELVLMYNEQFF
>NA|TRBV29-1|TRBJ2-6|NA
TGCAGCGTTACCGGGCCGAGCTCTGGGGCCAACGTCCTGACTTTC
CSVTGPSSGANVLTF
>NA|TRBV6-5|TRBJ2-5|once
TGTGCCAGCAGTTACGGGGTATATGAGACCCAGTACTTC
CASSYGVYETQYF
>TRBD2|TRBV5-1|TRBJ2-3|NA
TGCGCCAGCAGCTTGGATCCCGCGGGGGGGATCACAGATACGCAGTATTTT
CASSLDPAGGITDTQYF
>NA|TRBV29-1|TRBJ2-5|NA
TGCAGCGTTGTCAAAGGGGCCCAGAGGACCCAGTACTTC
CSVVKGAQRTQYF
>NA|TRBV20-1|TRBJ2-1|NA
TGCAGTGCTAGGGATATCAGGAGCTCCTACAATGAGCAGTTCTTC
CSARDIRSSYNEQFF
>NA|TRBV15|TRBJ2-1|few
TGTGCCACCAGCAGAGATCATGAGGCAGGCTACAATGAGCAGTTCTTC
CATSRDHEAGYNEQFF
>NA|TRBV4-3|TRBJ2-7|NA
TGCGCCAGCAGCCAAGGGGGGGCTGGCAACTACGAGCAGTACTTC
CASSQGGAGNYEQYF
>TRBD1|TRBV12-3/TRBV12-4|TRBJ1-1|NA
TGTGCCAGCAGACTCACAGGGGGCTACACTGAAGCTTTCTTT
CASRLTGGYTEAFF
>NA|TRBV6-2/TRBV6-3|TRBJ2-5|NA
TGTGCCAGCAGTTACGGGACTGCTGAGACCCAGTACTTC
CASSYGTAETQYF
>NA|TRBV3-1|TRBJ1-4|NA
TGTGCCAGCAGCCCCAGGGGCATGGTTGAAAAACTGTTTTTT
CASSPRGMVEKLFF
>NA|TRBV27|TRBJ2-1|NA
TGTGCCAGCAGTTTTGCGGATGTTACGGTCAATGAGCAGTTCTTC
CASSFADVTVNEQFF
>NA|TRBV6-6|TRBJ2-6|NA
TGTGCCAGCAGTCTCCGGGGGGCATCCTCTGGGGCCAACGTCCTGACTTTC
CASSLRGASSGANVLTF
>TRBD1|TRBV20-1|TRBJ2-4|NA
TGCAGTGCTAGGGGGACAGCCTCCAAAAACATTCAGTACTTC
CSARGTASKNIQYF
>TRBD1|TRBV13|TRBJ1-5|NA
TGTGCCAGCAGCTCAAGAATTGCGACAGGGGATAGCAATCAGCCCCAGCATTTT
CASSSRIATGDSNQPQHF
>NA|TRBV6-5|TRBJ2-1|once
TGTGCCAGCAGAATCCAGGGGACCATCAATGAGCAGTTCTTC
CASRIQGTINEQFF
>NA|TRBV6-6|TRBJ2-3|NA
TGTGCCAGCAGTTACCCAGGGCAAGGAGATACGCAGTATTTT
CASSYPGQGDTQYF
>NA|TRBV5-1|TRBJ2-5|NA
TGCGCCAGCAGCTTGGTCAATGGGCCAGCGCAAGAGACCCAGTACTTC
CASSLVNGPAQETQYF
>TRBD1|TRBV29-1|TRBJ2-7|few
TGCAGCGTTTTGGGACAGGGTAACGAGCAGTACTTC
CSVLGQGNEQYF
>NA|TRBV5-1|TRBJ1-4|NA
TGCGCCAGCAGCTTGTTTCAGGGGAGAAACGAAAAACTGTTTTTT
CASSLFQGRNEKLFF
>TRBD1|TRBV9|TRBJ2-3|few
TGTGCCAGCAGCTCCCGCGGGACAGGGCACACAGATACGCAGTATTTT
CASSSRGTGHTDTQYF
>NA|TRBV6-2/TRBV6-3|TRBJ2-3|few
TGTGCCAGCAGTTATCGTGTTGGGTTGTTAGTTACAGATACGCAGTATTTT
CASSYRVGLLVTDTQYF
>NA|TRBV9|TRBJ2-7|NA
TGTGCCAGCAGTCCCCGGTCAGGGGCCTACGAGCAGTACTTC
CASSPRSGAYEQYF
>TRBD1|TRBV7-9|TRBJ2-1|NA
TGTGCCAGCAGCCCCATCCCCGGGACAGTCTACAATGAGCAGTTCTTC
CASSPIPGTVYNEQFF
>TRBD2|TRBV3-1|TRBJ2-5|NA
TGTGCCAGCACCCCCTCGGTAGCGGGGGACCAAGAGACCCAGTACTTC
CASTPSVAGDQETQYF
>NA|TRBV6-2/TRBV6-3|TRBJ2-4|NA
TGTGCCAGCAGTAGGGACATCTACGGGCAGTACTTC
CASSRDIYGQYF
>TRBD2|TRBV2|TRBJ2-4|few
TGTGCCAGCAGTGGACTAGCGGGGGACATTCAGTACTTC
CASSGLAGDIQYF
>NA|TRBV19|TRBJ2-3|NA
TGTGCCAGTAGTATACAGACTAGCACAGATACGCAGTATTTT
CASSIQTSTDTQYF
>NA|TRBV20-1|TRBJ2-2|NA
TGCAGTGCTAGAGCTGAGTGGAACACCGGGGAGCTGTTTTTT
CSARAEWNTGELFF
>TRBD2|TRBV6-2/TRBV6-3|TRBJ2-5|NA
TGTGCCAGCAGGAGGATTATCGGGGGGAAAGAAGAGACCCAGTACTTC
CASRRIIGGKEETQYF
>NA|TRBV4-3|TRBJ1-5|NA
TGCGCCAGCAGCCAAGGCGCCCCCGGGGGCAATCAGCCCCAGCATTTT
CASSQGAPGGNQPQHF
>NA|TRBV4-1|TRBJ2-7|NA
TGCGCCAGCAGTGCAGGGTTTGACTACGAGCAGTACTTC
CASSAGFDYEQYF
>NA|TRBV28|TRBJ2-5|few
TGTGCCAGCAGTCGAGACAGGGAGGGGACCCAGTACTTC
CASSRDREGTQYF
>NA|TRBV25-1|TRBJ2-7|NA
TGTGCCAGCAGTCATAGAGGAAAAATCCACGAGCAGTACTTC
CASSHRGKIHEQYF
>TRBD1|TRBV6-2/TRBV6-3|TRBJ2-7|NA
TGTGCCAGCCAGGGGGACAACTCCTACGAGCAGTACTTC
CASQGDNSYEQYF
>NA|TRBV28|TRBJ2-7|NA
TGTGCCAGCAGTTCCTGGACAGACGAGCAGTACTTC
CASSSWTDEQYF
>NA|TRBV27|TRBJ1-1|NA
TGTGCCAGCAGTTATTGGTTGAACACTGAAGCTTTCTTT
CASSYWLNTEAFF
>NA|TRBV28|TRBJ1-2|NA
TGTGCCAGCGTGATTGCAGGGTCCAACTATGGCTACACCTTC
CASVIAGSNYGYTF
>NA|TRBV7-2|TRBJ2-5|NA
TGTGCCAGCAGCTTAGGGGCGCAGAGGGGAGAGACCCAGTACTTC
CASSLGAQRGETQYF
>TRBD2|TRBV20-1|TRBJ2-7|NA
TGCAGTGCTAGCGGCCTAGCGGGGTCTGTGTACGAGCAGTACTTC
CSASGLAGSVYEQYF
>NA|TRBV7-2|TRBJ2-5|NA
TGTGCCAGTTTCACCGGGACCCCTTATACCCAGTACTTC
CASFTGTPYTQYF
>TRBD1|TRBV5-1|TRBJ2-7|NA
TGCGCCAGCACCCGACCCGGGACAGGGGCGTACGAGCAGTACTTC
CASTRPGTGAYEQYF